The entry that follows covers one TCR beta chain sequence. CDR3 length equals 14 residues. V lost 1 base and J lost 3, with 6 bases in between. CDR1 is MNHEY and CDR2 is SMNVEV in the germline V gene (reference sequence). Grouping used clinical history reported by participants in a survey and questionnaire. The sample originates from a study of blood T cell repertoires in COVID-19. Study overall: Samples representing acute and convalescent COVID-19 were sourced from the United States, Italy and Spain.

Source study methods: Amplified reference gene primers provided the basis for estimating nucleated cell counts. TCRdb keeps only in-frame clones here, not all; method: immunoSEQ multiplex PCR. V, J and clone size derive from that table, while D and trimming were established from the DNA sequence. This sample yields approximately 280,000 clones, of which approximately 86% are seen a single time; over 2.5% belongs to the top ten. The sequence was obtained from a woman between 18 and 30 years old who had recovered from COVID-19. Sequencing was performed on PBMCs or T cells enriched from blood (not recorded which). The chain links TRBV27 to TRBJ2-2, with D perhaps TRBD1 (6 bases). CDR3: CASSLYRDTGELFF. The CDR3 region has the DNA TGTGCCAGCAGTTTATACAGGGACACCGGGGAGCTGTTTTTT.